This T cell receptor (beta chain) was sequenced during a study of blood T cell repertoires in COVID-19. Across the study: Acute and convalescent COVID-19 specimens originated in the United States, Italy and Spain.

Trimming removed 3 bases from V and 6 bases from J, with 5 bases in between. The length of the CDR3 is 10 residues. Germline CDR1 is DFQATT and CDR2 is SNEGSKA (reference sequence). Some clones are missing from TCRdb's copy, which holds only in-frame ones; the method was immunoSEQ multiplex PCR. The sample lists around 200,000 clones; about nine tenths were seen once. Comments on this clone: This same CDR3 is encoded by further DNA sequences in the sample.

The sample was peripheral blood. The gene calls are TRBV20-1 and TRBJ1-2; the D is unclear. The source is a man older than 75 with acute or convalescent COVID-19. DNA of the CDR3: TGCAGTGCTAGTCAGGATGGCTACACCTTC. Amino acids: CSASQDGYTF.